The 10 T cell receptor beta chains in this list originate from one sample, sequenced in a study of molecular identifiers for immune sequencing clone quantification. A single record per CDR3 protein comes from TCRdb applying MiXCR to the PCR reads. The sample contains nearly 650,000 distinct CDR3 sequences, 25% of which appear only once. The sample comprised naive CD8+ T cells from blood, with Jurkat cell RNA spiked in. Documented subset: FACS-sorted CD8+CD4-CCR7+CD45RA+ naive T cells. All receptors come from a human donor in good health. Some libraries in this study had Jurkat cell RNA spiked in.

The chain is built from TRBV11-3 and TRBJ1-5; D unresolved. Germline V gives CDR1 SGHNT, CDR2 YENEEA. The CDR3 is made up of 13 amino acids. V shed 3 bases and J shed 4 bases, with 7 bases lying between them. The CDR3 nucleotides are TGTGCCAGCAGCTTTGCGAAAAATCAGCCCCAGCATTTT. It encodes CASSFAKNQPQHF.

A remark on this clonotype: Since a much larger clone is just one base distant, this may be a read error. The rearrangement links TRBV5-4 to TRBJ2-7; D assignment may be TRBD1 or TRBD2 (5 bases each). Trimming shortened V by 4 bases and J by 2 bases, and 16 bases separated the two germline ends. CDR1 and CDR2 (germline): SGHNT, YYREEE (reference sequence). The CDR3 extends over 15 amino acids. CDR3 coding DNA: TGTGCCAGCAGCCACCTGGGACGGCGGCCCTACGAGCAGTACTTC. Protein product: CASSHLGRRPYEQYF.

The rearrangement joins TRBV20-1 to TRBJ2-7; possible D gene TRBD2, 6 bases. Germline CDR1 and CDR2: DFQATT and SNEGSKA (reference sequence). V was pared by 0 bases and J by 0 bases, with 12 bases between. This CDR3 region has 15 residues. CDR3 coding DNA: TGCAGTGCTAGAGATCCGCGGGGAAGCTCCTACGAGCAGTACTTC. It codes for CSARDPRGSSYEQYF.

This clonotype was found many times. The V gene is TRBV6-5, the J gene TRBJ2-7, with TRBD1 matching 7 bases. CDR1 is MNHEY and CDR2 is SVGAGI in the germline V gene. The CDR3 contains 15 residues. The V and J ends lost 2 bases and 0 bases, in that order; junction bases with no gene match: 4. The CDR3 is CASSYGTATSYEQYF. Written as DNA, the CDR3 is TGTGCCAGCAGTTACGGGACAGCAACCTCCTACGAGCAGTACTTC.

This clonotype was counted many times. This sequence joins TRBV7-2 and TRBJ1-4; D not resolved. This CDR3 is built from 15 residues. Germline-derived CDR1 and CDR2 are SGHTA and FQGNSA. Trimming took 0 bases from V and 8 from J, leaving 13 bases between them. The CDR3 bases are TGTGCCAGCAGCTTAGCAGCAGGTCCTCAGGAAAAACTGTTTTTT. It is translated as CASSLAAGPQEKLFF. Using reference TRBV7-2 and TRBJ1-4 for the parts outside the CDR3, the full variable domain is GAGVSQSPSNKVTEKGKDVELRCDPISGHTALYWYRQSLGQGLEFLIYFQGNSAPDKSGLPSDRFSAERTGGSVSTLTIQRTQQEDSAVYLCASSLAAGPQEKLFFGSGTQLSVL.

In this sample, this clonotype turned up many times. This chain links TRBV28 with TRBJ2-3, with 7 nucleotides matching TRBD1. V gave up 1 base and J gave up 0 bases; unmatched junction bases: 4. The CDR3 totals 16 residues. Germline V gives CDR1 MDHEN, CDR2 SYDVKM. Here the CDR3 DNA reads TGTGCCAGCAGTTTATATACAGGGGTTAGCACAGATACGCAGTATTTT. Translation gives CASSLYTGVSTDTQYF.

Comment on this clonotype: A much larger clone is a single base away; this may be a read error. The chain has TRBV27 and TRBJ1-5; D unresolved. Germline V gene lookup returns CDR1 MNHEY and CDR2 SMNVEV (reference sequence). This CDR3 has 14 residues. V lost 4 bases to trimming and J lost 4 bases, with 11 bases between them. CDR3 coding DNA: TGTGCCAGCAGTTCAGGAGTACAAAATCAGCCCCAGCATTTT. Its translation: CASSSGVQNQPQHF.

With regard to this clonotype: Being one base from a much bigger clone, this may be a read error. CDR3: CANSLGTVTGELFF. DNA for the CDR3: TGCGCCAACAGCCTGGGGACAGTCACCGGGGAGCTGTTTTTT. The gene calls are TRBV4-1 and TRBJ2-2; 7 nucleotides agree with TRBD1. Per the germline V gene, CDR1 is MGHRA and CDR2 is YSYEKL. The CDR3 has 14 residues.

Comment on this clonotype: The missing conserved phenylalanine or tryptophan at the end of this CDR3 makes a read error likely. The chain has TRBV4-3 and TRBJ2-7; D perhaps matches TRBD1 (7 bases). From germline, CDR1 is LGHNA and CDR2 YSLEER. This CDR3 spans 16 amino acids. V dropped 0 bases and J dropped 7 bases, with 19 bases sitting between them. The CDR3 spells CASSQDGAGGSREQYL. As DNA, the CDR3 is TGCGCCAGCAGCCAAGACGGCGCAGGGGGGTCGAGGGAGCAGTACCTC.

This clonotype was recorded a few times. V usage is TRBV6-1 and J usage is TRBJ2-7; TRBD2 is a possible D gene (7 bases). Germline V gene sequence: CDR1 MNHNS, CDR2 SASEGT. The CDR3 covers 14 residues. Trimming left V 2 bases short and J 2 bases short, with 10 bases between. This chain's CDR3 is CASSELGGPYEQYF. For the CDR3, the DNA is TGTGCCAGCAGTGAATTGGGGGGGCCCTACGAGCAGTACTTC.